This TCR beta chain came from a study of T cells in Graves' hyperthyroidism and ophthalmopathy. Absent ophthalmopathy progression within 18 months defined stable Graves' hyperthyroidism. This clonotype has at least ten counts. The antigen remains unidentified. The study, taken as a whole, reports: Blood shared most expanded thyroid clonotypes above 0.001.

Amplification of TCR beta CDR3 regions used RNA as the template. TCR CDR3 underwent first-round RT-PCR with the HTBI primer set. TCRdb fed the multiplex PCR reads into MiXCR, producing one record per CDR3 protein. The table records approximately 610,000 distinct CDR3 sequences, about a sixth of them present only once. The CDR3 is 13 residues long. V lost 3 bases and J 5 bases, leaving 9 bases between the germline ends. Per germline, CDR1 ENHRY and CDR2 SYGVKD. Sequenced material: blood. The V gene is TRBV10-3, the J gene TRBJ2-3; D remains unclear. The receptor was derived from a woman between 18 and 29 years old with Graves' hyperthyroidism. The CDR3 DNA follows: TGTGCCATCAGTGATCGGGCTCGAGATACGCAGTATTTT. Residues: CAISDRARDTQYF.